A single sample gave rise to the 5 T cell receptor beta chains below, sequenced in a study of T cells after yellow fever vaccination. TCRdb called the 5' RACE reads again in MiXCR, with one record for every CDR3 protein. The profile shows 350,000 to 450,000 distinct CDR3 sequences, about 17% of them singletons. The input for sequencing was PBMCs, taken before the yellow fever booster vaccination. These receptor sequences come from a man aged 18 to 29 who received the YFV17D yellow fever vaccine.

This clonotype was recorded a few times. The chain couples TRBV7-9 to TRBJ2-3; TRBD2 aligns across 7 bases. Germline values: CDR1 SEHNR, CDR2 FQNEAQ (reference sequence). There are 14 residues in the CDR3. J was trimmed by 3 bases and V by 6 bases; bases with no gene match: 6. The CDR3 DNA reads TGTGCCAGCAGGCAACCCGGGGGGACAGATACGCAGTATTTT. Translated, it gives CASRQPGGTDTQYF.

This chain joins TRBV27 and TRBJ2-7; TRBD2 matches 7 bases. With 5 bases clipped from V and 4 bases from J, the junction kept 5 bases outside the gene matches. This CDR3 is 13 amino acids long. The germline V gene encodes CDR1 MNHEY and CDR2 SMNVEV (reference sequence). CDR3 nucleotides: TGTGCCAGCAGTGGGGGGGACCGTTACGAGCAGTACTTC. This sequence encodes CASSGGDRYEQYF.

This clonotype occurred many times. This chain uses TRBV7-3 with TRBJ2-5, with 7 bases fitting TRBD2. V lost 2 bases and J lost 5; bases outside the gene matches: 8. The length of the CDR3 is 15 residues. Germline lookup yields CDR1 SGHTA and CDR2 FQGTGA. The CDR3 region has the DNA TGTGCCAGCAGCTTAGCGGGGGTCCCTCAGGAGACCCAGTACTTC. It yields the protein CASSLAGVPQETQYF.

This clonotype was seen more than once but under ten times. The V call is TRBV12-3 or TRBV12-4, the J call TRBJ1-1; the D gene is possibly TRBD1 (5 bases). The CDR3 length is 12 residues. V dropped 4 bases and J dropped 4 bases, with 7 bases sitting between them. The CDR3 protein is CASSWGGTEAFF. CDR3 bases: TGTGCCAGCAGTTGGGGCGGCACTGAAGCTTTCTTT.

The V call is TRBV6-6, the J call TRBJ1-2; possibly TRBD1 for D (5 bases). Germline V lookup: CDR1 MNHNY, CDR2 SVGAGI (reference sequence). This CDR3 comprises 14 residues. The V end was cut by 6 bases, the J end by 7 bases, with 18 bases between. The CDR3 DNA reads TGTGCCAGCAGCTATCCCAGGGATGCGGGTGGCTACACCTTC. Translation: CASSYPRDAGGYTF.